This TCR beta chain appears in the sequencing data of a study of PD-1 blockade in classical Hodgkin lymphoma. This clone occurred a few times. Antigen: not known. Each patient's relapse followed autologous stem cell transplantation, and brentuximab vedotin exposure varied. Regarding the study as a whole: The CD4+ diversity rise by C4D1 was clearest in complete responders.

Sequencing was performed with immunoSEQ multiplex PCR; in TCRdb, only in-frame clones are kept and a portion is missing. Among some 96,000 clones listed, roughly 92% were seen once. The CDR3 consists of 19 residues. The V and J ends lost 3 bases and 0 bases, in that order; junction bases with no gene match: 15. CDR1 is SNHLY, CDR2 FYNNEI, per germline. The clonotype comes from a human donor with classical Hodgkin lymphoma. This rearrangement joins TRBV2 to TRBJ2-3; the match to TRBD2 covers 7 bases. Sequences were derived from peripheral blood mononuclear cells (PBMCs), sampled at baseline. The CDR3 sequence is CASSERVAGSPPSTDTQYF. CDR3 in DNA: TGTGCCAGCAGTGAGAGGGTAGCGGGTTCTCCTCCTAGCACAGATACGCAGTATTTT.